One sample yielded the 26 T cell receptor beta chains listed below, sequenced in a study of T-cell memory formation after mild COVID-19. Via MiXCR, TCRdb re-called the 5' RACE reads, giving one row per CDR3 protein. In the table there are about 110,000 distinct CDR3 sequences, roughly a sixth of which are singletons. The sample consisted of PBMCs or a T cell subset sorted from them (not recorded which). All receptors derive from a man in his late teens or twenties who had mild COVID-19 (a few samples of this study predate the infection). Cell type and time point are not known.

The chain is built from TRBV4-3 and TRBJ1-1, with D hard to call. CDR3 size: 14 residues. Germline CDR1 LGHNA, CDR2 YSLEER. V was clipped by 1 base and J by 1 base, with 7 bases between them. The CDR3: CASSQGHRNTEAFF. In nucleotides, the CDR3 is TGCGCCAGCAGCCAAGGACACCGGAACACTGAAGCTTTCTTT.

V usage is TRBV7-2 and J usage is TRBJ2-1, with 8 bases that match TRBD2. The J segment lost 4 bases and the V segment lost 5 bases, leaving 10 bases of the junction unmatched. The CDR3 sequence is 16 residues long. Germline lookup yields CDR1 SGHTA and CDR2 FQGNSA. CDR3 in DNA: TGTGCCAGCAGCCCCCGAACTGCGGGGGGATACAATGAGCAGTTCTTC. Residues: CASSPRTAGGYNEQFF.

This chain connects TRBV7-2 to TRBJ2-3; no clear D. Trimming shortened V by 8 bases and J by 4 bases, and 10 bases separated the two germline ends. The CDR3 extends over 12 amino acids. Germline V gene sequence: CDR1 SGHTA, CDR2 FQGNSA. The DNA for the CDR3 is TGTGCCAGCGGCCTTGCGGCAGATACGCAGTATTTT. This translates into CASGLAADTQYF.

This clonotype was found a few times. CDR3 protein: CASSYAQGTSGNYEQYF. The DNA of the CDR3 is TGTGCCAGCAGTTACGCTCAGGGGACTAGCGGCAATTACGAGCAGTACTTC. The chain has TRBV6-5 and TRBJ2-7; TRBD2 matches at 11 bases. The CDR3 sequence is 17 residues long. Trimming removed 2 bases from V and 4 bases from J; junction bases left unmatched: 10. Germline values: CDR1 MNHEY, CDR2 SVGAGI.

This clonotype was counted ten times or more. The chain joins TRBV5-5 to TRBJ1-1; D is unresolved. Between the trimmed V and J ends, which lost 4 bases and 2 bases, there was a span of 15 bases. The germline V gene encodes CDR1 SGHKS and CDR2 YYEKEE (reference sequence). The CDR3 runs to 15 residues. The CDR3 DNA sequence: TGTGCCAGCAGCCTTGTTGGGCTGCCTAACACTGAAGCTTTCTTT. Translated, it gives CASSLVGLPNTEAFF.

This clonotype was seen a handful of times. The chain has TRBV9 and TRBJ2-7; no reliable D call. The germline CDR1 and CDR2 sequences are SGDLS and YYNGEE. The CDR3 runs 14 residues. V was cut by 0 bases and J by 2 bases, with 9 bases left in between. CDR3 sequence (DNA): TGTGCCAGCAGCGTAGGAACAGACCCCTACGAGCAGTACGTC. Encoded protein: CASSVGTDPYEQYV.

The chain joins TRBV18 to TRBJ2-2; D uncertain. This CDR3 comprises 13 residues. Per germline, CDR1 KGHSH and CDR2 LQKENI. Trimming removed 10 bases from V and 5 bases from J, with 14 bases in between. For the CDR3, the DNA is TGTGCCACCGCTACCCCGGGTACCGGGGAGCTGTTTTTT. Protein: CATATPGTGELFF. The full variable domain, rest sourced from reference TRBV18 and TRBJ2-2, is NAGVMQNPRHLVRRRGQEARLRCSPMKGHSHVYWYRQLPEEGLKFMVYLQKENIIDESGMPKERFSAEFPKEGPSILRIQQVVRGDSAAYFCATATPGTGELFFGEGSRLTVL.

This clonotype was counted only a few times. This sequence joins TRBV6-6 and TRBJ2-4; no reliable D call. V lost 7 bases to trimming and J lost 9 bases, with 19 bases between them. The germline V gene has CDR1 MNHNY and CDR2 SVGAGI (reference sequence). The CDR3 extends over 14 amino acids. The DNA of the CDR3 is TGTGCCAGCATTCGTGCCGCCCGAGTGGGCATTCAGTACTTC. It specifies CASIRAARVGIQYF.

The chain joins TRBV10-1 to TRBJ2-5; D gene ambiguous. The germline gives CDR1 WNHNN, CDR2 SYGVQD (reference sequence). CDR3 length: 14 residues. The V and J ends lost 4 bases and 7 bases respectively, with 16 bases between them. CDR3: CASSVKIKARTQYF. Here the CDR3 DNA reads TGCGCCAGCAGTGTAAAAATAAAGGCCCGGACCCAGTACTTC.

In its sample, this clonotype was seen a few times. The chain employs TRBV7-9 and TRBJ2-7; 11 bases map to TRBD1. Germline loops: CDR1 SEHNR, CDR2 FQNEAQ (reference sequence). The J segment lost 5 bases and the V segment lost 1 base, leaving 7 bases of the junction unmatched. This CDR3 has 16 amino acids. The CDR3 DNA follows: TGTGCCAGCAGCTTAGGGGACAGGGGGTACAGACACGAGCAGTACTTC. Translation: CASSLGDRGYRHEQYF.

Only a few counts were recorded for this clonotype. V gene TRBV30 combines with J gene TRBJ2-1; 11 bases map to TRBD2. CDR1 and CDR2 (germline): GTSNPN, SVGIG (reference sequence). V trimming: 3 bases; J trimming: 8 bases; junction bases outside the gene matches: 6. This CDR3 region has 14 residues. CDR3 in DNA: TGTGCCTGGAGAGTAGCGGGGGGGCCGTATGAGCAGTTCTTC. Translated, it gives CAWRVAGGPYEQFF. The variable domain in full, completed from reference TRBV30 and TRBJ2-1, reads SQTIHQWPATLVQPVGSPLSLECTVEGTSNPNLYWYRQAAGRGLQLLFYSVGIGQISSEVPQNLSASRPQDRQFILSSKKLLLSDSGFYLCAWRVAGGPYEQFFGPGTRLTVL.

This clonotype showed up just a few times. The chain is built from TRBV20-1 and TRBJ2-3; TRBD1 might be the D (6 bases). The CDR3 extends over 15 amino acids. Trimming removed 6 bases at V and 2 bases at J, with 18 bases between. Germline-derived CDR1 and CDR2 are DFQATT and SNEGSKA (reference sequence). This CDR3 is CSARRVGALTDTQYF. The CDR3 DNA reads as TGCAGTGCCCGCCGTGTGGGGGCCCTCACAGATACGCAGTATTTT.

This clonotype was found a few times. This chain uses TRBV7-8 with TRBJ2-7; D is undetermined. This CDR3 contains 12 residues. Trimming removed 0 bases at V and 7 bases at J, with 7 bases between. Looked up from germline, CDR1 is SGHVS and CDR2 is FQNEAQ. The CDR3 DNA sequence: TGTGCCAGCAGCTTAGCCTGGGGAGAGCAGTACTTC. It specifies CASSLAWGEQYF.

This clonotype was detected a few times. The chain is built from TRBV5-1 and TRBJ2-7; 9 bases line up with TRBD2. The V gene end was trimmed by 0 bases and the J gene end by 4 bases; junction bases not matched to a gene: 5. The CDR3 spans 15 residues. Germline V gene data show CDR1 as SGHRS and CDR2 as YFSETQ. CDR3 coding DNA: TGCGCCAGCAGCTTGGCCGTAGCGGGGGAGTACGAGCAGTACTTC. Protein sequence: CASSLAVAGEYEQYF.

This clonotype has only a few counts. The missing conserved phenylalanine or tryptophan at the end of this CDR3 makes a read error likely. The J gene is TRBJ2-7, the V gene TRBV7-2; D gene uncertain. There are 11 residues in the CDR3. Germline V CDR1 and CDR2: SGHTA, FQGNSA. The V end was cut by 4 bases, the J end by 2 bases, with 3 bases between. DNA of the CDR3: TGTGCCAGCAGCTCCCCCTACGAGCAGTACTCC. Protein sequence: CASSSPYEQYS.

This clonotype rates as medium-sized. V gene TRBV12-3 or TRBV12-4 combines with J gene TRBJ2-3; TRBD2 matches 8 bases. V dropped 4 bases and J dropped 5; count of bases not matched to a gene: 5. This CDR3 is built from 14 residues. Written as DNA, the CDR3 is TGTGCCAGCAGTTACGGGGGGGCCGGAGATACGCAGTATTTT. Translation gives CASSYGGAGDTQYF.

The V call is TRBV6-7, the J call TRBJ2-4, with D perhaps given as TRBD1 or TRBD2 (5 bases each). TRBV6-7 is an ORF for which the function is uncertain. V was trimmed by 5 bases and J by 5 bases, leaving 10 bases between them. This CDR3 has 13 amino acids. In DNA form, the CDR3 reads TGTGCCAGCAGTGAGGGGTGGGAAAACATTCAGTACTTC. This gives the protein CASSEGWENIQYF.

CDR3 coding DNA: TGTGCCAGCAGCTTACGGAGAATGGGGAGGGGATACAATGAGCAGTTCTTC. This encodes CASSLRRMGRGYNEQFF. V gene TRBV11-2 combines with J gene TRBJ2-1; TRBD2 agrees at 7 bases. J was trimmed by 4 bases and V by 2 bases; bases with no gene match: 11. The CDR3 length is 17 residues. In germline, CDR1 is SGHAT, CDR2 FQNNGV.

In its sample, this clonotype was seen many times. The CDR3 is CASSLDIRETQYF. DNA for the CDR3: TGTGCCAGCAGCTTAGACATCCGGGAGACCCAGTACTTC. V gene TRBV7-2 combines with J gene TRBJ2-5; no reliable D call. V was cut by 1 base and J by 5 bases, with 8 bases left in between. CDR1 SGHTA and CDR2 FQGNSA come from the germline V gene. The CDR3 is 13 amino acids.

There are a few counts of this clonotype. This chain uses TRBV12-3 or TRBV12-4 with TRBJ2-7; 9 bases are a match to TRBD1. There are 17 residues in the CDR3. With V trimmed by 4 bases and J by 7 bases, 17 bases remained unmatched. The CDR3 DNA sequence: TGTGCCAGCAGTTCCGACAGGGGGGACTATACCGGATGGGAGCAGTACTTC. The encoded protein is CASSSDRGDYTGWEQYF.

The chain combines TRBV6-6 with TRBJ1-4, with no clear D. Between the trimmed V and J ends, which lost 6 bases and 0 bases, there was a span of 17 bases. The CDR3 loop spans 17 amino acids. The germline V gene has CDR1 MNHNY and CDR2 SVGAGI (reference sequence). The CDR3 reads CASSLQRLTSTNEKLFF. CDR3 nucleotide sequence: TGTGCCAGCAGCCTACAGCGGTTAACTTCAACTAATGAAAAACTGTTTTTT.

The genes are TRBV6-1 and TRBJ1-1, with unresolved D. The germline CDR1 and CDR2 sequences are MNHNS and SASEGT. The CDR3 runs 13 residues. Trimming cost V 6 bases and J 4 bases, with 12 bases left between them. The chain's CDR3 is CASRGASGTEAFF. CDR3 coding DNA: TGTGCCAGCAGGGGCGCGTCCGGCACTGAAGCTTTCTTT.

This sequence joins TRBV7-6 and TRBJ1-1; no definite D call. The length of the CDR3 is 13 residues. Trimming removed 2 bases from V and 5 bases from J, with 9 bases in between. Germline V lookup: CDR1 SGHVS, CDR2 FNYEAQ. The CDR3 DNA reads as TGTGCCAGCAGCTTAACTCAAAGGACTGAAGCTTTCTTT. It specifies CASSLTQRTEAFF.

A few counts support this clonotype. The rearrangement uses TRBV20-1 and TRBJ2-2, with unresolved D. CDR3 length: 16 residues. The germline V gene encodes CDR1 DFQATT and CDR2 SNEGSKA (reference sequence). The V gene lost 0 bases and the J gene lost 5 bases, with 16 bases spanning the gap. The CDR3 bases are TGCAGTGCTAGAGATTCGGCCCGGGTACGAACCGGGGAGCTGTTTTTT. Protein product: CSARDSARVRTGELFF.

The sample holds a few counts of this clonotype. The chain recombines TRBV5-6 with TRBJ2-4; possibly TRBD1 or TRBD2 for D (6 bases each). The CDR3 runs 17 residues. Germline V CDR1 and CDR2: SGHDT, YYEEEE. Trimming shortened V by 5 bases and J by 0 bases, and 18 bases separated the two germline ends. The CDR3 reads CASSLLRGQIAKNIQYF. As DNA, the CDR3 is TGTGCCAGCAGTTTACTTCGGGGGCAAATAGCCAAAAACATTCAGTACTTC.

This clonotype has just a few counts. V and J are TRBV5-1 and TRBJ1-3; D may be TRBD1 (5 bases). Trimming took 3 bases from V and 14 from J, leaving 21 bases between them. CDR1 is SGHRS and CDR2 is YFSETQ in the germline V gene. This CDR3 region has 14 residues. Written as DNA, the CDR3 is TGCGCCAGCAGCTCCCCGGAGAGGGGCGCTAACGTATATTTT. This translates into CASSSPERGANVYF.